Below are 12 T cell receptor beta chains sequenced from a single sample in a study of PD-1 blockade in classical Hodgkin lymphoma. Every one of the patients relapsed after autologous stem cell transplantation (brentuximab vedotin exposure was variable). Generated by immunoSEQ multiplex PCR, the TCRdb table keeps only in-frame clones and is missing some. The top ten hold 5.5% to 8.5% of the sample, which has fewer than 25,000 clones, around 80% seen once. The sample consisted of peripheral blood mononuclear cells (PBMCs), taken at baseline. All receptors derive from a human donor with classical Hodgkin lymphoma.

This clone has more than one count but fewer than ten. The V call is TRBV9, the J call TRBJ2-1; TRBD1 matches 11 bases. This CDR3 spans 14 amino acids. With 7 bases clipped from V and 4 bases from J, the junction kept 4 bases outside the gene matches. The germline V gene has CDR1 SGDLS and CDR2 YYNGEE. The CDR3 DNA is TGTGCCAGCTCGGGGACAGGGGGGTACAATGAGCAGTTCTTC. It translates to CASSGTGGYNEQFF.

The genes are TRBV5-1 and TRBJ2-1; 7 bases fit TRBD1. This CDR3 is 13 amino acids long. V dropped 4 bases and J dropped 9; count of bases not matched to a gene: 7. The germline CDR1 and CDR2 sequences are SGHRS and YFSETQ. The CDR3 reads CASSRTGRGEQFF. CDR3 in DNA: TGCGCCAGCAGCAGGACAGGACGAGGTGAGCAGTTCTTC.

The chain uses TRBV11-1 and TRBJ2-1; TRBD2 agrees at 8 bases. V shed 1 base and J 0 bases; nucleotides not matched to a gene: 5. The CDR3 is 17 residues long. Per germline, CDR1 SGHAT and CDR2 FQDESV (reference sequence). The CDR3, as DNA: TGTGCCAGCAGCTTAGTAAGGACTAGCAGCTCCTACAATGAGCAGTTCTTC. This codes for CASSLVRTSSSYNEQFF.

V gene TRBV7-2 combines with J gene TRBJ2-7; D might be TRBD1 (5 bases). The CDR3 is 14 amino acids. The germline CDR1 and CDR2 sequences are SGHTA and FQGNSA. Trimming removed 3 bases at V and 6 bases at J, with 15 bases between. The CDR3 sequence is CASSFWSGPGEQYF. In nucleotides, the CDR3 is TGTGCCAGCAGCTTTTGGTCAGGGCCCGGCGAGCAGTACTTC.

This clone was seen just once. V is TRBV9 and J is TRBJ2-5; possibly TRBD2 for D (6 bases). This CDR3 has 14 amino acids. The V end lost 4 bases, the J end lost 2 bases, and 12 bases lay between the germline ends. Germline loops: CDR1 SGDLS, CDR2 YYNGEE. The chain's CDR3 is CASSPLRGQETQYF. The CDR3 DNA follows: TGTGCCAGCAGCCCCCTCCGGGGGCAAGAGACCCAGTACTTC. The full variable domain, rest sourced from reference TRBV9 and TRBJ2-5, is DSGVTQTPKHLITATGQRVTLRCSPRSGDLSVYWYQQSLDQGLQFLIQYYNGEERAKGNILERFSAQQFPDLHSELNLSSLELGDSALYFCASSPLRGQETQYFGPGTRLLVL.

This clone was recorded only once. This chain joins TRBV15 and TRBJ2-1; D call uncertain. The CDR3 runs 16 residues. The germline V and J ends were trimmed by 4 bases and 0 bases, with 13 bases remaining between them. The V gene's germline CDR1 is LNHNV and CDR2 YYDKDF (reference sequence). The CDR3 bases are TGTGCCACCAGCAAATCTCAGGTTTTCTCCTACAATGAGCAGTTCTTC. This sequence encodes CATSKSQVFSYNEQFF. Drawing the rest from reference TRBV15 and TRBJ2-1, the complete variable domain is DAMVIQNPRYQVTQFGKPVTLSCSQTLNHNVMYWYQQKSSQAPKLLFHYYDKDFNNEADTPDNFQSRRPNTSFCFLDIRSPGLGDTAMYLCATSKSQVFSYNEQFFGPGTRLTVL.

The CDR3 nucleotides are TGTGCCAGCAGTTATTTCAGGGGGAGTGGGGCCAACGTCCTGACTTTC. Translated, it gives CASSYFRGSGANVLTF. The chain uses TRBV6-5 and TRBJ2-6, with 7 positions matching TRBD1. CDR1 and CDR2 (germline): MNHEY, SVGAGI. The J segment lost 3 bases and the V segment lost 3 bases, leaving 5 bases of the junction unmatched. The CDR3 is made up of 16 amino acids.

This chain links TRBV14 with TRBJ1-6, with TRBD1 matching 10 bases. The CDR3 spans 15 residues. Germline assignment: CDR1 SGHDN and CDR2 FVKESK. Trimming at V came to 5 bases and at J to 7 bases, leaving 5 bases not matched to a gene. This chain's CDR3 is CASSLGQGPNSPLHF. DNA of the CDR3: TGTGCCAGCAGCTTGGGACAGGGGCCCAATTCACCCCTCCACTTT.

This clone was found a few times. The rearrangement joins TRBV18 to TRBJ2-2; D gene ambiguous. Germline assignment: CDR1 KGHSH and CDR2 LQKENI. CDR3 length equals 13 residues. V lost 1 base and J lost 7, with 7 bases in between. In DNA, the CDR3 is TGTGCCAGCTCACCACGCCCAGGCGGGGAGCTGTTTTTT. This codes for CASSPRPGGELFF.

There are a few counts of this clone. J is TRBJ2-2 and V is TRBV19; 8 positions match TRBD1. The CDR3 runs to 14 residues. Germline CDR1 reads LNHDA; CDR2 reads SQIVND (reference sequence). Trimming removed 6 bases from V and 4 bases from J; junction bases left unmatched: 4. CDR3 coding DNA: TGTGCCAGTAGCAAAACAGGGGGCACCGGGGAGCTGTTTTTT. Protein sequence: CASSKTGGTGELFF.

The chain employs TRBV4-1 and TRBJ2-4, with D possibly TRBD2 on 5 matching bases. The CDR3 is 13 residues long. V dropped 5 bases and J dropped 8 bases, with 13 bases sitting between them. Looked up from germline, CDR1 is MGHRA and CDR2 is YSYEKL. Written as DNA, the CDR3 is TGCGCCAGCAGCTCCCACCCGGGGTACATTCAGTACTTC. Protein product: CASSSHPGYIQYF.

This clone occurred once. The V call is TRBV25-1, the J call TRBJ2-1; 10 bases are a match to TRBD1. This CDR3 is 15 amino acids long. CDR1 MGHDK and CDR2 SYGVNS come from the germline V gene. Losses at the gene ends were 6 bases for V and 6 bases for J; bases not matched to a gene: 8. CDR3 residues: CASSRDRGIVNEQFF. DNA for the CDR3: TGTGCCAGCAGCCGGGACAGGGGCATCGTCAATGAGCAGTTCTTC.